These 16 T cell receptor beta chains were all obtained from the same sample, sequenced in a study of shared clonotypes between healthy human individuals. The data were produced by immunoSEQ multiplex PCR, yet TCRdb's version contains in-frame clones alone and is incomplete. The data show 2 million or so clones, about 95% seen once. Terminally differentiated effector memory CD45RA+ cells were left out of the naive CD8 fraction, which was CD45RO-negative and positively selected for CCR7. Sequencing was done on a sample of naive CD8+ T cells sorted from blood. The receptors shown here come from a man between 18 and 29 years old in good health.

The chain carries TRBV5-6 and TRBJ1-6, with D uncertain. The CDR3 covers 15 residues. CDR1 is SGHDT and CDR2 is YYEEEE in the germline V gene. Trimming stripped 0 bases from V and 3 bases from J, with 7 bases between. This chain's CDR3 is CASSLDGFYNSPLHF. The CDR3 DNA sequence: TGTGCCAGCAGCTTGGACGGTTTCTATAATTCACCCCTCCACTTT.

V is TRBV25-1 and J is TRBJ1-5, with TRBD1 matching over 7 bases. CDR1 MGHDK and CDR2 SYGVNS come from the germline V gene. Losses at the gene ends were 5 bases for V and 0 bases for J; bases not matched to a gene: 10. There are 17 residues in the CDR3. This CDR3 reads CASSCRDSPYSNQPQHF. The CDR3 region has the DNA TGTGCCAGCAGTTGCCGGGACAGCCCTTATAGCAATCAGCCCCAGCATTTT.

The gene calls are TRBV13 and TRBJ1-2, with D possibly TRBD1 on 6 matching bases. V was shortened by 3 bases and J by 5 bases, with 16 bases between the two germline ends. The CDR3 runs 15 residues. CDR1 and CDR2 from the germline V gene are PRHDT and FYEKMQ (reference sequence). Here the CDR3 reads CASSFGQNPGYGYTF. CDR3 nucleotide sequence: TGTGCCAGCAGCTTCGGACAGAACCCTGGGTATGGCTACACCTTC. The whole variable domain, filled in from reference TRBV13 and TRBJ1-2, reads AAGVIQSPRHLIKEKRETATLKCYPIPRHDTVYWYQQGPGQDPQFLISFYEKMQSDKGSIPDRFSAQQFSDYHSELNMSSLELGDSALYFCASSFGQNPGYGYTFGSGTRLTVV.

In the case of this clone: This sample includes further DNA sequences coding for the same CDR3. This chain connects TRBV7-2 to TRBJ2-7; no firm D call. With 1 base removed from V and 1 base from J, the gap between germline ends came to 5 bases. The length of the CDR3 is 13 residues. Per germline, CDR1 SGHTA and CDR2 FQGNSA. This CDR3 is CASSLGVSYEQYF. Here the CDR3 DNA reads TGTGCCAGCAGCTTAGGAGTGTCCTACGAGCAGTACTTC. Together with reference TRBV7-2 and TRBJ2-7, the CDR3 gives the full variable domain: GAGVSQSPSNKVTEKGKDVELRCDPISGHTALYWYRQSLGQGLEFLIYFQGNSAPDKSGLPSDRFSAERTGGSVSTLTIQRTQQEDSAVYLCASSLGVSYEQYFGPGTRLTVT.

V gene TRBV28 combines with J gene TRBJ1-4; D not resolved. CDR3 length equals 15 residues. With 1 base removed from V and 6 bases from J, the gap between germline ends came to 12 bases. Germline lookup yields CDR1 MDHEN and CDR2 SYDVKM. CDR3 bases: TGTGCCAGCAGTTTATACGAGGGTGAGGATGAAAAACTGTTTTTT. Its protein product is CASSLYEGEDEKLFF.

About this clone itself: Other DNA sequences in this sample translate to the same CDR3. As DNA, the CDR3 is TGTGCCAGCAGTTTAACGGGGTACCAAGAGACCCAGTACTTC. Protein product: CASSLTGYQETQYF. The chain recombines TRBV28 with TRBJ2-5; TRBD2 is a possible D gene (5 bases). CDR1 is MDHEN and CDR2 is SYDVKM in the germline V gene. The CDR3 loop spans 14 amino acids. V shed 2 bases and J shed 0 bases, with 7 bases lying between them.

Details on this clone: The same CDR3 also results from other DNA sequences found in this sample. The chain is built from TRBV2 and TRBJ2-5; no reliable D call. From germline, CDR1 is SNHLY and CDR2 FYNNEI. V lost 2 bases, J lost 5 bases, and 3 bases lay in between. This CDR3 is 11 amino acids long. The CDR3 region has the DNA TGTGCCAGCAGTGAACGGGAGACCCAGTACTTC. Protein: CASSERETQYF.

V gene TRBV9 combines with J gene TRBJ2-1; D is possibly TRBD2 (7 bases). V was pared by 3 bases and J by 0 bases, with 13 bases between. CDR3 size: 16 residues. Germline lookup yields CDR1 SGDLS and CDR2 YYNGEE. The DNA of the CDR3 is TGTGCCAGCAGCGCAAGGGGGGGCCCCTCCTACAATGAGCAGTTCTTC. Amino acid sequence: CASSARGGPSYNEQFF.

This chain links TRBV4-3 with TRBJ2-4, with 7 bases identical to TRBD1. V trimming: 3 bases; J trimming: 6 bases; junction bases outside the gene matches: 8. The germline CDR1 and CDR2 sequences are LGHNA and YSLEER. The CDR3 covers 15 residues. CDR3 loop: CASSQGTGVGNIQYF. As DNA, the CDR3 is TGCGCCAGCAGCCAGGGAACAGGGGTGGGAAACATTCAGTACTTC.

The chain couples TRBV15 to TRBJ2-7; D possibly corresponds to TRBD2 (6 bases). Germline CDR1 is LNHNV and CDR2 is YYDKDF (reference sequence). V was pared by 1 base and J by 5 bases, with 15 bases between. CDR3 size: 15 residues. Here the CDR3 reads CATSRAATSAHEQYF. The CDR3 DNA follows: TGTGCCACCAGCAGAGCCGCGACTAGTGCCCACGAGCAGTACTTC. The variable domain in full, with the rest retrieved from reference TRBV15 and TRBJ2-7, is DAMVIQNPRYQVTQFGKPVTLSCSQTLNHNVMYWYQQKSSQAPKLLFHYYDKDFNNEADTPDNFQSRRPNTSFCFLDIRSPGLGDTAMYLCATSRAATSAHEQYFGPGTRLTVT.

This clone was observed a single time. The J gene is TRBJ2-2, the V gene TRBV5-6; D remains unclear. The CDR3 length is 13 residues. V was cut by 1 base and J by 3 bases, with 4 bases left in between. Germline V lookup: CDR1 SGHDT, CDR2 YYEEEE. In DNA, the CDR3 is TGTGCCAGCAGCTTGTCGCACACCGGGGAGCTGTTTTTT. Translating gives CASSLSHTGELFF.

The rearrangement joins TRBV10-3 to TRBJ2-3; no reliable D call. Germline V gives CDR1 ENHRY, CDR2 SYGVKD. This CDR3 comprises 15 residues. V was shortened by 4 bases and J by 0 bases, with 11 bases between the two germline ends. Here the CDR3 DNA reads TGTGCCATCAGTGGGGTGGGCTCTAGCACAGATACGCAGTATTTT. Translating it yields CAISGVGSSTDTQYF.

V gene TRBV9 combines with J gene TRBJ2-2; D could derive from TRBD1 or TRBD2 (5 bases each). CDR3 length: 18 residues. The V gene's germline CDR1 is SGDLS and CDR2 YYNGEE. Trimming removed 0 bases at V and 4 bases at J, with 19 bases between. As DNA, the CDR3 is TGTGCCAGCAGCGTAGAGGGACCACTTGAGGGAATCACCGGGGAGCTGTTTTTT. Protein sequence: CASSVEGPLEGITGELFF.

The chain uses TRBV25-1 and TRBJ1-1; TRBD1 might be the D (6 bases). Germline V gene lookup returns CDR1 MGHDK and CDR2 SYGVNS. V lost 5 bases and J lost 5, with 15 bases in between. The CDR3 is made up of 14 amino acids. CDR3 nucleotide sequence: TGTGCCAGCAGTCTCACAGGGCTTGGGACTGAAGCTTTCTTT. Protein sequence: CASSLTGLGTEAFF. Full variable domain (outside the CDR3, taken from reference TRBV25-1 and TRBJ1-1): EADIYQTPRYLVIGTGKKITLECSQTMGHDKMYWYQQDPGMELHLIHYSYGVNSTEKGDLSSESTVSRIRTEHFPLTLESARPSHTSQYLCASSLTGLGTEAFFGQGTRLTVV.

The CDR3 coding sequence is TGTGCCAGCAGCTCGAAGTGGTCTGGATTCGATGAGCAGTTCTTC. Its translation is CASSSKWSGFDEQFF. This sequence joins TRBV5-4 and TRBJ2-1; D call uncertain. The CDR3 length is 15 residues. V was cut by 3 bases and J by 8 bases, with 18 bases left in between. Per the germline V gene, CDR1 is SGHNT and CDR2 is YYREEE (reference sequence).

CDR3 DNA sequence: TGTGCCAGCAGCGCACGTATTGGGGGAAACTCCTACAATGAGCAGTTCTTC. Its protein product is CASSARIGGNSYNEQFF. This chain uses TRBV7-9 with TRBJ2-1; perhaps D is TRBD1 or TRBD2 (5 bases each). The germline V and J ends were trimmed by 5 bases and 0 bases, with 17 bases remaining between them. Germline loops: CDR1 SEHNR, CDR2 FQNEAQ (reference sequence). The CDR3 length is 17 residues.